The source of this T cell receptor beta chain is a study of CD8 T cells in ankylosing spondylitis. This clonotype was observed at least ten times. The antigen remains unidentified. Study-level results: There was reportedly significant enrichment of clones that were disease-linked in matched ankylosing spondylitis synovial fluid. Clones linked to the disease showed a CD8+ phenotype. They occurred at relatively low frequencies in peripheral blood. Made up of 7 to 9 highly homologous variants, a TCR beta motif appeared characteristic of ankylosing spondylitis blood.

CDR1 SNHLY and CDR2 FYNNEI come from the germline V gene. This CDR3 has 13 amino acids. Trimming shortened V by 1 base and J by 0 bases, and 1 base separated the two germline ends. Researchers built TCR beta libraries using quantitative 5'-RACE with molecular barcodes. TCRdb ran MiXCR on the 5' RACE reads and lists one entry per CDR3 protein. The sample consists of roughly 97,000 distinct CDR3 sequences, roughly 8.3% of them appearing once. The chain is built from TRBV2 and TRBJ1-5, with D unresolved. This clonotype was sampled from a male donor with ankylosing spondylitis or in good health (not recorded which). Sequencing was performed on blood, either unsorted or a sorted T cell fraction (not recorded which). CDR3 sequence reads: CASSEGSNQPQHF. The CDR3 bases are TGTGCCAGCAGTGAAGGTAGCAATCAGCCCCAGCATTTT.